This T cell receptor beta chain was captured in a study of blood T cell repertoires in COVID-19. For the study at large: PBMCs, B-cell-depleted T cells, or T cells were the source of the cDNA or gDNA that made up the material.

Germline-derived CDR1 and CDR2 are LNHDA and SQIVND (reference sequence). The V segment lost 5 bases and the J segment 4 bases; nucleotides outside the gene matches: 15. CDR3 length: 17 residues. Patients of the Seattle cohort, enrolled during active infection, were followed longitudinally. The repertoire was sequenced with immunoSEQ multiplex PCR; TCRdb's copy has only in-frame clones and lacks some. Of some 90,000 clones listed, 89% are singletons. The chain links TRBV19 to TRBJ1-2, with 8 positions matching TRBD1. This receptor was obtained from a man in his fifties or sixties with COVID-19, enrolled during active disease. Sample: peripheral blood. The CDR3 spells CASSSSPQGAAFYGYTF. For the CDR3, the DNA is TGTGCCAGTAGTTCCTCCCCCCAGGGGGCAGCGTTCTATGGCTACACCTTC.